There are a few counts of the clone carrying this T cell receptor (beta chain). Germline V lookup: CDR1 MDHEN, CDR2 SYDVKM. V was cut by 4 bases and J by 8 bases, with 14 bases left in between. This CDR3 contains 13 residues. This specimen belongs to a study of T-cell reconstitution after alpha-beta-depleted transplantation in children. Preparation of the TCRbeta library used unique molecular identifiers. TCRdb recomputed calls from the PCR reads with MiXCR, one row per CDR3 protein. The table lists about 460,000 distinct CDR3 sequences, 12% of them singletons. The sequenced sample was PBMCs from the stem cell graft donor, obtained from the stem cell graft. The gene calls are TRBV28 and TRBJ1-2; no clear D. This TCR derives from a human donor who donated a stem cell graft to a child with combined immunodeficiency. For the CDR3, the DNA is TGTGCCAGCAGTTCTGGGGATTACATAGGCTACACCTTC. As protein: CASSSGDYIGYTF.